This T cell receptor beta chain is from a study of CD8+CD57+ T cells in acquired aplastic anemia. In the study overall: DNA recovered from sorted CD4+ and CD8+ cells had a mean of approximately 3.2 ug. General study results and limits: Shared by patients and controls, nearly 30 CD8+ CDR3s were abundant in patients.

In the case of this clonotype: The antigen remains unidentified.

CD8+CD57+ cell expansion had been shown by flow cytometry in patients chosen for sequencing. Every patient was diagnosed with severe acquired aplastic anemia. V gave up 4 bases and J gave up 7 bases, with 10 bases separating them. This CDR3 contains 11 residues. Germline V lookup: CDR1 SQVTM, CDR2 ANQGSEA. The study profiled TCR beta VDJ and CDR3 using genomic DNA as template. TCRdb re-analysed the reads in MiXCR, keeping a single row per CDR3 protein. Of roughly 190,000 distinct CDR3 sequences in the sample, 48% were seen once. The sample was sorted CD4+, CD8+, or CD8+CD57+ T cells (not recorded which) from PBMCs. The TCR was taken from a human donor with aplastic anemia. The chain recombines TRBV29-1 with TRBJ1-1, with D perhaps matching TRBD1 (5 bases). The CDR3 spells CSVGDVGEAFF. CDR3 DNA sequence: TGCAGCGTTGGGGACGTCGGTGAAGCTTTCTTT.